This T cell receptor (beta chain) was sequenced during a study of Graves' ophthalmopathy and Graves' hyperthyroidism. Amplifying from RNA transcripts, the study obtained TCR beta CDR3 regions. HTBI primers were employed in first-round RT-PCR, then a second-round multiplex PCR followed. Via MiXCR, TCRdb re-called the multiplex PCR reads, giving one row per CDR3 protein. Seen here are just over 600,000 distinct CDR3 sequences, about 20% observed once, and the top ten hold approximately 6.9%. Germline lookup yields CDR1 MNHEY and CDR2 SVGEGT. The CDR3 runs 16 residues. The V segment lost 2 bases and the J segment 4 bases; nucleotides outside the gene matches: 1.

Sequencing was carried out using peripheral blood. This TCR came from a woman between 18 and 29 years old with stable Graves' hyperthyroidism. Some clones in this sample may be carry-over from other donors' samples. V and J are TRBV6-2 or TRBV6-3 and TRBJ2-4; TRBD2 matches 14 bases. The CDR3 DNA follows: TGTGCCAGCAGTTACGGGACTAGCGGGGGTAAAAACATTCAGTACTTC. Translated: CASSYGTSGGKNIQYF.